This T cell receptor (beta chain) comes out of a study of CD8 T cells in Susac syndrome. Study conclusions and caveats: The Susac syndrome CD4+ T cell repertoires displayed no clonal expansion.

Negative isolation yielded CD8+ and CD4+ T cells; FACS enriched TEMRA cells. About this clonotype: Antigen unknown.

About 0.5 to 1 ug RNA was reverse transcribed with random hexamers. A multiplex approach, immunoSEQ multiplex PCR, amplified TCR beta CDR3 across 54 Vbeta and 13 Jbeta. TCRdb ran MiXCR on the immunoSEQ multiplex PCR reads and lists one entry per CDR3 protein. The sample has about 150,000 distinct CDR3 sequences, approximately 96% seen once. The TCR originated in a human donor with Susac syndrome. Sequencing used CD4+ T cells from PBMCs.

CDR3 nucleotides: TGTGCCAGCGCGACAGTTACTAATGAAAAACTGTTTTTT. It codes for CASATVTNEKLFF. V is TRBV10-3 and J is TRBJ1-4; maybe TRBD1 (5 bases). Trimming left V 10 bases short and J 2 bases short, with 11 bases between. The CDR3 sequence is 13 residues long. Germline CDR1 reads ENHRY; CDR2 reads SYGVKD.